A selection of T cell receptor beta chains follows, all from one sample in a study of blood T cells in healthy people across ages. TCRdb recomputed calls from the 5' RACE reads with MiXCR, one row per CDR3 protein. The table shows nearly 1 million distinct CDR3 sequences, with 45% to 60% occurring only once. Specimen: blood. These receptors all come from a woman in her sixties in good health. Each CDR3 is given with its conserved first and last residue. The order of the fields is J gene, clone size, V gene, CDR3 protein. The size of a clone is reported for some rows only, either as once, few or many, or as a class for expanded clones.

>TRBJ2-4|few|TRBV20-1
CSARRKNIQYF
>TRBJ1-2|-|TRBV6-5
CASSYTRPMEGYGYTF
>TRBJ2-1|few|TRBV13
CASSPFRDRQFF
>TRBJ2-3|-|TRBV7-2
CASSDRRVEVDTQYF
>TRBJ2-7|few|TRBV20-1
CSARGRRPNLYEQYF
>TRBJ2-5|-|TRBV14
CASSQITTGEETQYF
>TRBJ2-7|once|TRBV11-1
CARSYLPGTGMDNEQYF
>TRBJ2-3|-|TRBV20-1
CSAMSSGTGVTDTQYF
>-|-|TRBV4-1
CASSQTTVQETQYF
>TRBJ2-3|few|TRBV29-1
CSVENSGTDTQYF
>TRBJ2-3|-|TRBV20-1
CSASRGETDTQYF
>TRBJ2-7|-|TRBV7-9
CASSSPNRVALYF
>TRBJ1-4|once|TRBV21-1
CASSNGQAYNEKLFF
>-|-|TRBV4-1
CASTPTWVAGIWYEQYF
>TRBJ2-5|-|TRBV20-1
CSAEGQGGETQYF
>TRBJ2-7|-|TRBV7-9
CASSFHGLGYEQYF
>TRBJ1-2|-|TRBV10-3
CAITPGPDYGYTF
>TRBJ2-2|-|TRBV6-4
CASSDSGLAGELFF
>TRBJ1-1|-|TRBV19
CASTEDPSSTEAFF
>-|-|TRBV15
CATSSGGQSSYNEQYF
>TRBJ2-1|few|TRBV6-6
CASSPRGGSYNEQFF
>-|once|TRBV12-3/TRBV12-4
CASSSMGSGLLYEQYF
>TRBJ1-6|-|TRBV7-3
CASSPDGRMGTRALHF
>TRBJ2-5|-|TRBV20-1
CSASSFGQTLYQETQYF
>TRBJ2-3|once|TRBV20-1
CSANLDLGTDTQYF
>TRBJ2-2|-|TRBV2
CASRTGTTNTGELFF
>TRBJ2-7|-|TRBV5-1
CASSLRRWEQYF
>TRBJ2-7|-|TRBV7-2
CASSLAARAYEQYF
>TRBJ2-1|-|TRBV29-1
CSAWTSGRGNEQFF
>TRBJ1-5|-|TRBV6-4
CASLGDSKSNRPQHF
>TRBJ2-7|many|TRBV5-5
CASRARGNEQYF
>TRBJ2-5|few|TRBV11-2
CASSLVIPPVASGRAMETQYF
>-|-|TRBV6-6
CASCLGGSGDEQYF
>-|-|TRBV28
CASTPQGFRETQYF
>TRBJ2-7|few|TRBV28
CASVTWDRYEQYF
>TRBJ2-3|few|TRBV2
CASTERGDTQYF
>TRBJ2-3|few|TRBV21-1
CASRKGDTSGGTDTQYF
>TRBJ2-3|-|TRBV27
CASSTRTSGATDTQYF
>TRBJ2-5|few|TRBV5-1
CASSLEIGTGQETQYF
>TRBJ2-2|few|TRBV20-1
CSAREGSIGIGELFF
>-|few|TRBV12-3/TRBV12-4
CASRVIGYEETQYF
>TRBJ1-1|-|TRBV11-2
CAGSSPYNTEAFF
>TRBJ1-2|few|TRBV11-2
CASSPRTGGYGYTF
>TRBJ2-1|-|TRBV5-4
CASSLALRGSEQFF
>TRBJ2-5|-|TRBV12-3/TRBV12-4
CASSDTNYGQGAPGEQYF
>TRBJ2-3|few|TRBV3-1
CASSQGFRLAGVTQYF
>TRBJ2-3|-|TRBV20-1
CSATITGVWSDTQYF
>TRBJ2-7|-|TRBV9
CASSEGLAGGGPTYEQYF
>-|-|TRBV20-1
CSARDQEIKRAGVSQNIQYF
>TRBJ2-7|once|TRBV2
CASSAPSGSTHEQYF
>TRBJ2-7|-|TRBV6-1
CASSGGTASSYEQYF
>TRBJ2-5|-|TRBV4-1
CASSHSGGVEAQYF
>TRBJ1-2|few|TRBV5-1
CASVEPSGGYTF
>TRBJ2-7|-|TRBV28
CASSPRGSPGKYEQYF
>TRBJ2-3|-|TRBV20-1
CSARDKGSGTDTQYF
>TRBJ2-1|many|TRBV4-1
CASSQVYLMSSYNEQFF
>TRBJ1-2|-|TRBV2
CASSDPVNYGYTF
>-|-|TRBV4-3
CASNQGGGEGTQYF
>TRBJ2-7|-|TRBV20-1
CSARGASAYEQYF